The 12 T cell receptor beta chains below come from one sample, sequenced in a study of T cell responses to AZD1222 COVID-19 vaccine. TCRdb's table, derived via immunoSEQ multiplex PCR, lists solely in-frame clones and lacks some. This sample has approximately 120,000 clones, with approximately 89% found just once. The material sequenced was peripheral blood, taken 28 days after the second AZD1222 dose. These TCRs come from an adult who received the AZD1222 COVID-19 vaccine.

The genes are TRBV5-1 and TRBJ2-3; D call uncertain. Germline V gene data show CDR1 as SGHRS and CDR2 as YFSETQ. Trimming left V 0 bases short and J 1 base short, with 6 bases between. The CDR3 spans 14 residues. CDR3 amino acids: CASSLGLGTDTQYF. CDR3 coding DNA: TGCGCCAGCAGCTTGGGATTAGGCACAGATACGCAGTATTTT.

The rearrangement joins TRBV6-6 to TRBJ2-7; D unresolved. CDR3 size: 16 residues. Deletions cut 0 bases from V and 0 bases from J, with 12 bases between. CDR1 is MNHNY, CDR2 SVGAGI, per germline (reference sequence). DNA for the CDR3: TGTGCCAGCAGTTACTCGATTTCAAAGAGCTCCTACGAGCAGTACTTC. Translation: CASSYSISKSSYEQYF.

The V call is TRBV7-9, the J call TRBJ2-7; tentatively, D is TRBD2 (5 bases). The CDR3 loop spans 13 amino acids. The V gene's germline CDR1 is SEHNR and CDR2 FQNEAQ (reference sequence). V was cut by 5 bases and J by 4 bases, with 12 bases left in between. CDR3 residues: CASSGGRTYEQYF. The CDR3 nucleotides read TGTGCCAGCAGCGGTGGGAGAACGTACGAGCAGTACTTC.

The chain uses TRBV10-2 and TRBJ1-2; 7 nucleotides align to TRBD1. The germline V gene has CDR1 WSHSY and CDR2 SAAADI. The CDR3 sequence is 14 residues long. Trimming removed 7 bases from V and 2 bases from J; junction bases left unmatched: 7. The CDR3 protein is CASNTGTANYGYTF. CDR3 nucleotide sequence: TGCGCCAGCAATACCGGGACAGCCAACTATGGCTACACCTTC.

V usage is TRBV15 and J usage is TRBJ1-5; no clear D gene. The CDR3 runs 13 residues. Germline CDR1 LNHNV, CDR2 YYDKDF (reference sequence). V was cut by 6 bases and J by 6 bases, with 12 bases left in between. CDR3 amino acids: CATSLRVGQPQHF. The CDR3 nucleotides are TGTGCCACCAGTTTAAGGGTAGGTCAGCCCCAGCATTTT.

This chain uses TRBV7-9 with TRBJ2-7; no clear D gene. CDR3 size: 11 residues. Trimming left V 2 bases short and J 6 bases short, with 5 bases between. CDR1 is SEHNR, CDR2 FQNEAQ, per germline (reference sequence). The CDR3 spells CASSLISEQYF. The CDR3 coding sequence is TGTGCCAGCAGCTTAATCAGCGAGCAGTACTTC.

The rearrangement joins TRBV6-5 to TRBJ1-5; 7 nucleotides match TRBD1. Germline V CDR1 and CDR2: MNHEY, SVGAGI. The ends lost 6 bases at V and 0 bases at J; junction bases unmatched: 5. This CDR3 is 15 amino acids long. The DNA for the CDR3 is TGTGCCAGCAGCCCAGGGGGGGGTAGCAATCAGCCCCAGCATTTT. This codes for CASSPGGGSNQPQHF.

The rearrangement uses TRBV21-1 and TRBJ1-4. TRBV21-1 is deemed a pseudogene. The CDR3 contains 15 residues. The CDR3 DNA reads TGTGCCAGCAGCAAAGGGAGGGAGCGGGATGAAAAACTGTTTTTT. Its protein product is CASSKGRERDEKLFF.

This clone turned up a few times. The CDR3 sequence is CASSLSGQGSTEAFF. CDR3 in DNA: TGTGCCAGCAGCTTAAGTGGACAGGGAAGCACTGAAGCTTTCTTT. This sequence joins TRBV7-6 and TRBJ1-1; 8 bases align to TRBD1. The CDR3 extends over 15 amino acids. J lost 4 bases, V lost 2 bases, and 6 bases had no gene match. Germline values: CDR1 SGHVS, CDR2 FNYEAQ.

V and J are TRBV6-2 or TRBV6-3 and TRBJ1-5; D call uncertain. This CDR3 is built from 14 residues. The germline gives CDR1 MNHEY, CDR2 SVGEGT. Between the trimmed V and J ends, which lost 5 bases and 0 bases, there was a span of 8 bases. The CDR3 region is CASSTAYSNQPQHF. In DNA, the CDR3 is TGTGCCAGCAGTACAGCTTATAGCAATCAGCCCCAGCATTTT.

This clone was counted a few times. The chain has TRBV3-1 (or the pseudogene TRBV3-2) and TRBJ1-5, with D maybe TRBD1 (5 bases). V gave up 1 base and J gave up 7 bases, with 14 bases separating them. Germline-derived CDR1 and CDR2 are LGHDT and YNNKEL (reference sequence). The CDR3 spans 15 residues. The CDR3 spells CASSQGGPDGQPQHF. The CDR3 DNA sequence: TGTGCCAGCAGCCAAGGGGGCCCGGACGGACAGCCCCAGCATTTT.

The V gene is TRBV9, the J gene TRBJ2-1; unclear D gene. CDR1 and CDR2 (germline): SGDLS, YYNGEE. V lost 3 bases, J lost 3 bases, and 7 bases lay in between. The CDR3 extends over 13 amino acids. CDR3 region: CASSAGGYNEQFF. The CDR3, as DNA: TGTGCCAGCAGCGCCGGCGGCTACAATGAGCAGTTCTTC.